This T cell receptor beta chain was profiled in a study of T cells in tuberculosis (dated by TCRdb to 2017 to 2018). About the full investigation: The study combined CD1B tetramers and high-throughput TCR immunosequencing to characterize T cells specific for the mycobacterial lipid antigen glucose monomycolate (GMM). With approximately ten people per group, a South African clinical cohort compared IGRA-negative adolescents, IGRA-positive adolescents with latent tuberculosis, and adults with active tuberculosis. Results the study describes overall, beyond this receptor: The smaller NN-distances in active tuberculosis patients were driven in part by shorter CDR3-alpha lengths, while the difference seen for TCR-beta was not statistically significant. Which clinical samples got chosen depended on the availability of cryopreserved specimens, and the active tuberculosis cases were adults, whereas the controls were adolescents. Active tuberculosis TCR-alpha repertoires showed smaller mean NN-distances to GMM-specific TCRs than IGRA-negative controls, suggesting clonal expansion of these TCRs. An accuracy of just under 90% (AUROC 0.75 to 0.9) was reached by a classifier using the diverse GMM-specific repertoire, compared with 70% accuracy when GEM motif frequencies were used.

The immunoSEQ multiplex PCR assay was used to generate TCR libraries, with TCR-beta and/or TCR-alpha/delta assays applied to each sample. The Illumina high-throughput platform was used to sequence the amplified TCR libraries. The paper's processing steps were these. Clustering and dimensionality reduction relied on pairwise TCRdist distances among GMM-specific receptors from T cells that were either sorted ex vivo or expanded in vitro. Each clinical repertoire was assigned a mean NN-distance score, defined as the average TCRdist to the nearest 10% of tetramer-positive reference sequences. GEM TCR motif frequency was calculated as the fraction of unique TCRs that matched known GEM sequences in V/J usage and CDR3 length. Active tuberculosis was classified by linear discriminant analysis with leave-one-out cross-validation, implemented in scikit-learn. TCRdb obtained this table from immuneACCESS and retained in-frame rearrangements with V and J assigned. These tables miss some clones; where compared with another copy, unresolved V genes account for less than half of the shortfall, and the remainder is unexplained. V, J and clone size derive from that table, while D and trimming were established from the DNA sequence. This sample has roughly 34,000 clones in its table, and about 97% of those were observed once. In total, the top ten clones hold under 7% of the sample.

Reading from cysteine to phenylalanine, the CDR3 counts 15 amino acids. CDR3 DNA is the only sequence kept; it has 45 bases, read in frame from the first base. CDR1 and CDR2 (SGDLS, YYNGEE) derive from the germline V gene. After removal of 3 bases from V and 8 bases from J, the junction retains 6 bases not matched to a gene. At study entry, a tuberculin skin test and the QuantiFERON-TB GOLD In-Tube IGRA were used to screen adolescents for latent tuberculosis infection. Immunosequencing was performed on unsorted cryopreserved PBMC and covered 100,000 or so T cells per clinical donor on average. Eleven high schools in the Worcester region of the Western Cape, South Africa, served as enrollment sites for adolescents aged 12 to 18 years. Around ten M. tuberculosis-infected adolescents and approximately 10 uninfected adolescents, matched for age and sex, were selected. PBMC from adolescents were isolated by density centrifugation from freshly drawn heparinized blood and then cryopreserved.

Concerning this clone: The antigen it recognizes is unknown. There are no base qualities to consult, and no much larger clone falls within one base.

Sequencing input: PBMCs. The chain is made from TRBV9 and TRBJ2-3; the junction holds 13 bases that match TRBD2. The origin of this receptor is a donor aged 10-29 years with latent tuberculosis or without tuberculosis infection. The CDR3 region: CASSALAGGGSTQYF. At the DNA level, the sequence is TGTGCCAGCAGCGCACTAGCGGGAGGGGGTAGTACGCAGTATTTT.